This T cell receptor beta chain is from a study of T cells in localized non-small cell lung cancer. On this clone itself: What it binds is unknown.

Whole-study findings and limits: Turning up in adjacent lung were a median around 50 of the top 100 tumor clones. As only one tumor region underwent sequencing, heterogeneity remains possible. The greatest T cell clonality was found in uninvolved adjacent lung (higher than in tumor).

The ends lost 4 bases at V and 8 bases at J; junction bases unmatched: 5. Germline loops: CDR1 SGHDN, CDR2 FVKESK. The CDR3 loop spans 13 amino acids. Generated by immunoSEQ multiplex PCR, the TCRdb table keeps only in-frame clones and is missing some. Seen here are 40,000 to 65,000 clones, approximately 86% observed once, and the top ten hold roughly a sixth. The receptor's source is a female donor with stage II lung adenocarcinoma. V and J are TRBV14 and TRBJ1-1; 9 bases align to TRBD1. This specimen consisted of PBMCs, obtained before any cancer treatment. This chain's CDR3 is CASSPWTGVEAFF. The CDR3 bases are TGTGCCAGCAGCCCTTGGACAGGGGTAGAAGCTTTCTTT.